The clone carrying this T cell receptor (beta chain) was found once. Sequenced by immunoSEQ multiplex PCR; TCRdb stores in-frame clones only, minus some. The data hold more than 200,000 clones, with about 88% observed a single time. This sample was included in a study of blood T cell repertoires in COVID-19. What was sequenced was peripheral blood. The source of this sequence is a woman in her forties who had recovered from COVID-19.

CDR3 sequence (DNA): TGTGCCAGCAGCTTAAGCCGAAGCTCCTACGAGCAGTACTTC. This sequence encodes CASSLSRSSYEQYF. The chain links TRBV7-2 to TRBJ2-7; D remains ambiguous. CDR3 size: 14 residues. The germline gives CDR1 SGHTA, CDR2 FQGNSA. The V and J ends lost 2 bases and 0 bases respectively, with 8 bases between them.